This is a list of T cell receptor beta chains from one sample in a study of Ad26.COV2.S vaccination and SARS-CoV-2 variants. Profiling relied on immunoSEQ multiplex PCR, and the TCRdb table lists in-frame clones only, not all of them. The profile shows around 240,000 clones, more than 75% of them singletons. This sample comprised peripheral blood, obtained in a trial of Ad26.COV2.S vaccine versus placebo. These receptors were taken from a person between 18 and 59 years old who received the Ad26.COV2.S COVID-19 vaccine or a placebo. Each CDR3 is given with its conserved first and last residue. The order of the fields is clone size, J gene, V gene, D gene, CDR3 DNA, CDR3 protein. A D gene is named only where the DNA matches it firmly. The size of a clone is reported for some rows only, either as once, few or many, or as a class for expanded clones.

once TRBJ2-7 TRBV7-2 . TGTGCCAGCAGCTTAGTTGGCTCTTCCTACGAGCAGTACTTC CASSLVGSSYEQYF
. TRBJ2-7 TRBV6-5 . TGTGCCAGCAGTTACTTCTACCGCTCCTACGAGCAGTACTTC CASSYFYRSYEQYF
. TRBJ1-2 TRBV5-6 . TGTGCCAGCAGCTTAACAGGTGGCTACACCTTC CASSLTGGYTF
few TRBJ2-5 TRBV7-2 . TGTGCCAGCAGCTTAGCTTTTAAAGGCGGAATATCAGATCCCAAGTCGGCCCAGTACTTC CASSLAFKGGISDPKSAQYF
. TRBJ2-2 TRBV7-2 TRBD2 TGTGCCAGCAGCTCCGGACTAGCGGCTAACACCGGGGAGCTGTTTTTT CASSSGLAANTGELFF
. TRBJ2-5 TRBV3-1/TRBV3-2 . TGTGCCAGCAGCGGGGGGGGCGGGCAGACCCAGTACTTC CASSGGGGQTQYF
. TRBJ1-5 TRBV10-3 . TGTGCCATCAGTGATGGCAATCAGCCCCAGCATTTT CAISDGNQPQHF
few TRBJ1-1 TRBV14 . TGTGCCAGCAGCCAAGAGTTGAACACTGAAGCTTTCTTT CASSQELNTEAFF
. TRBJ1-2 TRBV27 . TGTGCCAGCAGTTTACACAGTAATTATGGCTACACCTTC CASSLHSNYGYTF
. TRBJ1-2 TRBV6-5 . TGTGCCAGCAATTTTGGGTTACAGTATGGCTACACCTTC CASNFGLQYGYTF
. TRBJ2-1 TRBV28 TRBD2 TGTGCCAGCAGGGGGACTAGCGGGAGGAACAATGAGCAGTTCTTC CASRGTSGRNNEQFF
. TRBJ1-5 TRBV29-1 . TGCAGCGTTGGAGGTACGGGTCAGCCCCAGCATTTT CSVGGTGQPQHF
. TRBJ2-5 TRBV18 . TGTGCCAGCTCCCTAGGGGGAGATGCGTCTAGGACCCAGTACTTC CASSLGGDASRTQYF
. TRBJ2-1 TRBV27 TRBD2 TGTGCCAGCAGTTTCCCTAAACTAGCGGGGGGGCCCCCGTCCTACAATGAGCAGTTCTTC CASSFPKLAGGPPSYNEQFF
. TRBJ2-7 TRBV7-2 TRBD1 TGTGCCAGCAGCCCCCGGACAGGATCCTACGAGCAGTACTTC CASSPRTGSYEQYF
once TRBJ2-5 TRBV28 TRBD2 TGTGCCAGCAGTTTAACCGGGACTAGCGGGGGGGCAGAGACCCAGTACTTC CASSLTGTSGGAETQYF
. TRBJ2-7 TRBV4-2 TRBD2 TGTGCCAGCAGCCCCCACCGGGCGGGGGAGGTTTTCGCCGGGGTCCCACGGGAGCAGTACTTC CASSPHRAGEVFAGVPREQYF
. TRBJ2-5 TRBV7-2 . TGTGCCAGCAGCTTAGCGGGGGGCCAAGAGACCCAGTACTTC CASSLAGGQETQYF
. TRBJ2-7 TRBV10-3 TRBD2 TGTGCCATCAGGGGGAGCGGGGGGCCCTCCTACGAGCAGTACTTC CAIRGSGGPSYEQYF
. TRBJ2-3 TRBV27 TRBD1 TGTGCCAGCAGATCATTCTCGGACAGGGATCCCGATACGCAGTATTTT CASRSFSDRDPDTQYF
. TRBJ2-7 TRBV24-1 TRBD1 TGTGCCACCAGTAGTAGGACAGGGAGCTACGAGCAGTACTTC CATSSRTGSYEQYF
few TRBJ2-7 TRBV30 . TGTGCCTGGGAGGTGGGGGCGGGAGCTTACGAGCAGTACTTC CAWEVGAGAYEQYF
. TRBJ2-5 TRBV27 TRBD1 TGTGCCAGCAGTTTAAGGTCCCCCGGGACAGGGGGCTTGAAGACCCAGTACTTC CASSLRSPGTGGLKTQYF
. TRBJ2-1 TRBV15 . TGTGCCACCAGCAGGACCGGGAGCTCCTACAATGAGCAGTTCTTC CATSRTGSSYNEQFF
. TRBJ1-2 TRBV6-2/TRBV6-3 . TGTGCCAGCAGTGTGGACAGCTATGGCTACACCTTC CASSVDSYGYTF
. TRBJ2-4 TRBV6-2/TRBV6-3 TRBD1 TGTGCCAGCAGCGGGACAGCCCTTACGGGGCTAGTTGGCTTGAACATTCAGTACTTC CASSGTALTGLVGLNIQYF
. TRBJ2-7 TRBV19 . TGTGCCAGTAGCTGGTTAGGTAGTGACGAGCAGTACTTC CASSWLGSDEQYF
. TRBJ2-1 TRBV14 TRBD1 TGTGCCAGCCCTACTTGTCCGGGACAGTCTTACAATGAGCAGTTCTTC CASPTCPGQSYNEQFF
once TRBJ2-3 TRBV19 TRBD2 TGTGCCAGTAGTTCCTTGGGACTAGCTGGCACAGATACGCAGTATTTT CASSSLGLAGTDTQYF
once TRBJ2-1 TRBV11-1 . TGTGCCAGCAGCCCCTCAAGGAGGGGGGCGGTGAATGAGCAGTTCTTC CASSPSRRGAVNEQFF
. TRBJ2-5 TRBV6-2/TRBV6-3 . TGTGCCAGCAGTTACCCGGGCCTACCCTGGGGGACCCAGTACTTC CASSYPGLPWGTQYF
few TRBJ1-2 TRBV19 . TGTGCCGGACGATACGATTATGGCTACACCTTC CAGRYDYGYTF
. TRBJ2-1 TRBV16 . TGTGCCAGCAGCCAATCAACAACAGACAATGAGCAGTTCTTC CASSQSTTDNEQFF